What follows is one T cell receptor beta chain and its context. Its antigen is unidentified. Per the germline V gene, CDR1 is ENHRY and CDR2 is SYGVKD. The CDR3 contains 16 residues. The V end was cut by 4 bases, the J end by 0 bases, with 15 bases between. CD4+ T cells from unexposed donors were obtained before the COVID-19 pandemic (2011-2018). Isolation of CD4+ T cells took place after roughly nine days in culture. This record belongs to a study of CD4 T cells in relation to SARS-CoV-2 and coronaviruses. Study observations and caveats: Compared with monoreactive clones, crossreactive clones showed significantly weaker SARS-CoV-2 expansion.

Produced via immunoSEQ multiplex PCR; TCRdb's table is partial and in-frame only. The repertoire holds about 23,000 clones, with 75% to 80% as singletons. The V gene is TRBV10-3, the J gene TRBJ1-2, with no clear D. Input material: CD4+ T cells from PBMCs, cultured in vitro. This receptor was taken from a human donor in good health. Here the CDR3 reads CAISVSFSPSNYGYTF. CDR3 DNA: TGTGCCATCAGTGTCTCCTTTTCCCCCTCTAACTATGGCTACACCTTC.